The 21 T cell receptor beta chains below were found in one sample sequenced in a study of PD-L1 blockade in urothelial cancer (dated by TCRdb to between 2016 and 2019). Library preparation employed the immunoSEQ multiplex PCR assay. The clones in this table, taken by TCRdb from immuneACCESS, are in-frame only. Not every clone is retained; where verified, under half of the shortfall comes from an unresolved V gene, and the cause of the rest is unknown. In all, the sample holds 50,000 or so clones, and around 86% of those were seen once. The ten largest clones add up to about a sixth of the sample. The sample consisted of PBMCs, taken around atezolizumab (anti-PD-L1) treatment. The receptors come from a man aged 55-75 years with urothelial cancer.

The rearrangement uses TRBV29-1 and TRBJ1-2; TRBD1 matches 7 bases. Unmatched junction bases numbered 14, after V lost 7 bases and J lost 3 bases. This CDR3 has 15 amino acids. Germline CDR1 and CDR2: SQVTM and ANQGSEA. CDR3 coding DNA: TGCAGCGCGCAATTAATGACAGGGTCCGACTATGGCTACACCTTC. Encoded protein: CSAQLMTGSDYGYTF. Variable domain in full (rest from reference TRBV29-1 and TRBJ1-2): SAVISQKPSRDICQRGTSLTIQCQVDSQVTMMFWYRQQPGQSLTLIATANQGSEATYESGFVIDKFPISRPNLTFSTLTVSNMSPEDSSIYLCSAQLMTGSDYGYTFGSGTRLTVV.

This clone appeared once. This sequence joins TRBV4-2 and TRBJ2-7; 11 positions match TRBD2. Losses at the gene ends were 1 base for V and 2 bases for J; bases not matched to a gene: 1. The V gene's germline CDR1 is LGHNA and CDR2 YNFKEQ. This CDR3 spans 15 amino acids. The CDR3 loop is CASSQGLAGTYEQYF. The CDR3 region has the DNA TGTGCCAGCAGCCAAGGACTAGCGGGAACCTACGAGCAGTACTTC.

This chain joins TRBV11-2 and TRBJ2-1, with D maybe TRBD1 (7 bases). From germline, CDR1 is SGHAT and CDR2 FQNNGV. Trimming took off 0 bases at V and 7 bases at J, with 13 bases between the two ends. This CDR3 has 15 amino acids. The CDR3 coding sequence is TGTGCCAGCAGCTTAGAGTGGGCAGGGGGGAATGAGCAGTTCTTC. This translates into CASSLEWAGGNEQFF.

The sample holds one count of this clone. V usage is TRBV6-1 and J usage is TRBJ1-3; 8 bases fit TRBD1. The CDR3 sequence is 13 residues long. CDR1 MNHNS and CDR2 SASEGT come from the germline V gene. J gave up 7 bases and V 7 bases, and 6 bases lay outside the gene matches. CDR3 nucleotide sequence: TGTGCCAGCACCTTGGACAGGGACAACACCATATATTTT. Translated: CASTLDRDNTIYF.

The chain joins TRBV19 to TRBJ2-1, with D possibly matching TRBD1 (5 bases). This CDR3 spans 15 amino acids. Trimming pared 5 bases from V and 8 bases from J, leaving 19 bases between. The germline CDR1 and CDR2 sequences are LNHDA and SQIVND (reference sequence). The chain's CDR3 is CASSQGAGAVDEQFF. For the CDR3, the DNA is TGTGCCAGTAGTCAGGGTGCTGGGGCGGTCGATGAGCAGTTCTTC.

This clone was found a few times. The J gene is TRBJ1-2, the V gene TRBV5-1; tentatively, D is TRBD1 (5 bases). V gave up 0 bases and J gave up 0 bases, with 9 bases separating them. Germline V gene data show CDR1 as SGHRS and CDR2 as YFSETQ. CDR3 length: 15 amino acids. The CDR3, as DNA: TGCGCCAGCAGCTTGGCCGGGGGTACTAACTATGGCTACACCTTC. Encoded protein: CASSLAGGTNYGYTF. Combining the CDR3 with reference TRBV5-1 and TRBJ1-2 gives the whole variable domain KAGVTQTPRYLIKTRGQQVTLSCSPISGHRSVSWYQQTPGQGLQFLFEYFSETQRNKGNFPGRFSGRQFSNSRSEMNVSTLELGDSALYLCASSLAGGTNYGYTFGSGTRLTVV.

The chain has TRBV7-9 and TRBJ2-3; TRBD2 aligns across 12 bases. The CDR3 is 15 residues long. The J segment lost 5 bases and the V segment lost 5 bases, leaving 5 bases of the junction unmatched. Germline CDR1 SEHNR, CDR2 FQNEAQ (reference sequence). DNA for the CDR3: TGTGCCAGCAGCCCGACGGGACTAGCGGGAGATACGCAGTATTTT. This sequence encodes CASSPTGLAGDTQYF.

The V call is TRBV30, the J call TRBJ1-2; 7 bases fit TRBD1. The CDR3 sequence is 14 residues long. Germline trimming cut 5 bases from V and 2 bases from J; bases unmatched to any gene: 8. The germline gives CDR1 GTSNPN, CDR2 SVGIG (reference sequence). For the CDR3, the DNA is TGTGCCTGGGACACAGGGGTTTCCAACTATGGCTACACCTTC. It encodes CAWDTGVSNYGYTF.

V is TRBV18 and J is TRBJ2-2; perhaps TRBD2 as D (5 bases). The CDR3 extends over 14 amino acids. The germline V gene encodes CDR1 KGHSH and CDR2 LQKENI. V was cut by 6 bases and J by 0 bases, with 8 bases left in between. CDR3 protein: CASSEGPNTGELFF. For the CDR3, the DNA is TGTGCCAGCTCCGAGGGCCCGAACACCGGGGAGCTGTTTTTT.

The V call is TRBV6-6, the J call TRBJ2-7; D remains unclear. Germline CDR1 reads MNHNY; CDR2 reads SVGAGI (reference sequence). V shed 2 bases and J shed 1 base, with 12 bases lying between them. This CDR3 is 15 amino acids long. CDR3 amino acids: CASSYGPFGSYEQYF. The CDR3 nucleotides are TGTGCCAGCAGTTACGGTCCCTTCGGTTCCTACGAGCAGTACTTC.

CDR3 DNA sequence: TGCGCCAGCAGCCAGGGGCGGGAGGACTACAATGAGCAGTTCTTC. Translating gives CASSQGREDYNEQFF. The chain employs TRBV4-1 and TRBJ2-1; 8 bases fit TRBD2. J was trimmed by 3 bases and V by 3 bases; bases with no gene match: 4. The CDR3 spans 15 residues. CDR1 is MGHRA, CDR2 YSYEKL, per germline.

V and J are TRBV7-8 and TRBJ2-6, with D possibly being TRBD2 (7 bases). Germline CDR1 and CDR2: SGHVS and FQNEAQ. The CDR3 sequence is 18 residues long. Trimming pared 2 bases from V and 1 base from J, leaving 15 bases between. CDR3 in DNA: TGTGCCAGCAGCTTAAGGTCTAGCGGACAGTCTGGGGCCAACGTCCTGACTTTC. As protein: CASSLRSSGQSGANVLTF.

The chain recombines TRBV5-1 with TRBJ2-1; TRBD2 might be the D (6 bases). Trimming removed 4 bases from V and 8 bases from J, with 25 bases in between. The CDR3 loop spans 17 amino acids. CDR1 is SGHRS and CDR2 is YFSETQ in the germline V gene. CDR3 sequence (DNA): TGCGCCAGCAGCCTTAAGACTAGTCCTATTTATACCGATGAGCAGTTCTTC. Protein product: CASSLKTSPIYTDEQFF.

In DNA form, the CDR3 reads TGTGCCAGCAGTGGGGACAGACTGAACACTGAAGCTTTCTTT. Translation: CASSGDRLNTEAFF. The chain combines TRBV2 with TRBJ1-1, with TRBD1 matching 7 bases. This CDR3 region has 14 residues. The germline gives CDR1 SNHLY, CDR2 FYNNEI. Trimming took 4 bases from V and 0 from J; bases not matched to a gene: 2.

The CDR3 DNA is TGTGCCAGCAGCCATCCGGGGGGGGCCTATGGCTACACCTTC. This sequence encodes CASSHPGGAYGYTF. The chain combines TRBV2 with TRBJ1-2, with a weak D call TRBD1 (6 bases). Deletions cut 6 bases from V and 4 bases from J, with 15 bases between. This CDR3 has 14 amino acids. From germline, CDR1 is SNHLY and CDR2 FYNNEI.

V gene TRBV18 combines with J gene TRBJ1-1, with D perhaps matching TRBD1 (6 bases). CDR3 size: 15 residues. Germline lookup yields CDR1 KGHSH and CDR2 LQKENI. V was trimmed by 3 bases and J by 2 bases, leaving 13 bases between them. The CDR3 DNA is TGTGCCAGCTCACCGGTCCAGGGGAGCAACACTGAAGCTTTCTTT. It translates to CASSPVQGSNTEAFF.

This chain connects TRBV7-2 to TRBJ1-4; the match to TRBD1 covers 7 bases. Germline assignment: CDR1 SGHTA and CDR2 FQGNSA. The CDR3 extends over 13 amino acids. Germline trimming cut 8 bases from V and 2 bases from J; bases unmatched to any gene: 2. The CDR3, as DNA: TGTGCCAGCGGCAGGGGGACTAATGAAAAACTGTTTTTT. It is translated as CASGRGTNEKLFF.

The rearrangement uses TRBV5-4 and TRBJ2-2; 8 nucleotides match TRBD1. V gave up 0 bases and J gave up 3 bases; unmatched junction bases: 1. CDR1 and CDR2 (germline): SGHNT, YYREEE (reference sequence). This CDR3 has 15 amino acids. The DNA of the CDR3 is TGTGCCAGCAGCTTGGGACAGGGGTACACCGGGGAGCTGTTTTTT. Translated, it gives CASSLGQGYTGELFF.

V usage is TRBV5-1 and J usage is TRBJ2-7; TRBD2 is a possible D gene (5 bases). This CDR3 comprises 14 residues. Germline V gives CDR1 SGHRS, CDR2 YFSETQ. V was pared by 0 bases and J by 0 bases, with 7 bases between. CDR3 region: CASSLDGGSYEQYF. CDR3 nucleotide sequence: TGCGCCAGCAGCTTGGACGGAGGCTCCTACGAGCAGTACTTC.

The CDR3 coding sequence is TGTGCCAGCTCACCGGGACAGCCAACACGGGGCTCCTACGAGCAGTACTTC. It is translated as CASSPGQPTRGSYEQYF. The chain carries TRBV18 and TRBJ2-7; TRBD1 matches at 7 bases. The germline CDR1 and CDR2 sequences are KGHSH and LQKENI. The CDR3 length is 17 residues. The trim removed 3 bases at V and 0 bases at J, leaving 11 bases unmatched.

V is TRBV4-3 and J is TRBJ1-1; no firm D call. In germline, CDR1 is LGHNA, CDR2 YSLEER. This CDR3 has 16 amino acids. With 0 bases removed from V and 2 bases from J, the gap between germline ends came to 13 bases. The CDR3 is CASSQDPPGVNTEAFF. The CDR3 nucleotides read TGCGCCAGCAGCCAAGACCCCCCGGGTGTTAACACTGAAGCTTTCTTT.